The entry below describes one T cell receptor (beta chain). Its antigen is still unknown. The data originate from a study of T-cell memory formation after mild COVID-19. Study-level results: Clones that contracted from day 15 to 85 were balanced CD4/CD8, while later expanders leaned CD4+. Certain responding clones were present in pre-infection memory, suggesting participation of cross-reactive memory. Of the contracting clones, CD4+ ones lay mainly in CM and EM, and CD8+ ones in EMRA.

TCRdb analysed the 5' RACE reads with MiXCR anew, one entry per CDR3 protein. This sample has roughly 350,000 distinct CDR3 sequences, with around 28% found just once. This CDR3 is built from 14 residues. The germline CDR1 and CDR2 sequences are MNHNS and SASEGT. The V end lost 0 bases, the J end lost 3 bases, and 5 bases lay between the germline ends. The sequencing input was PBMCs or a T cell subset sorted from them (not recorded which). V is TRBV6-1 and J is TRBJ2-2, with a possible D match to TRBD2 (5 bases). The clonotype was recovered from an adult woman who had mild COVID-19 (a few samples of this study predate the infection). Cell type and time point are not known. The CDR3 is CASSEASDTGELFF. CDR3 nucleotides: TGTGCCAGCAGTGAAGCTAGCGACACCGGGGAGCTGTTTTTT.